What follows describes a single TCR beta chain. This sample was included in a study of glioma-infiltrating T cells. Looking at the study overall: Low-grade gliomas were grade II; glioblastomas were grade IV at initial diagnosis.

TCR alpha and beta CDR3 regions were amplified from RNA using iRepertoire nested multiplex PCR. Input was 100-400 ng of tissue mRNA or PBMC total RNA. TCRdb re-analysed the multiplex PCR reads in MiXCR, keeping a single row per CDR3 protein. This table has 300,000 to 450,000 distinct CDR3 sequences, 41% appearing once. The TCR originated in a human donor with low-grade glioma or glioblastoma, undergoing nonglioma brain surgery, or in good health (not recorded which). The sample comprised glioma tissue, nonneoplastic brain tissue, or PBMCs (not recorded which).

The CDR3 DNA reads TGTGCCAGCAGCTCGCCAGACAGGACCGGGGAGCTGTTTTTT. Translation: CASSSPDRTGELFF. This chain connects TRBV11-2 to TRBJ2-2; D is perhaps TRBD1 (6 bases). Germline-derived CDR1 and CDR2 are SGHAT and FQNNGV. The CDR3 covers 14 residues. The germline V and J ends were trimmed by 4 bases and 5 bases, with 11 bases remaining between them.